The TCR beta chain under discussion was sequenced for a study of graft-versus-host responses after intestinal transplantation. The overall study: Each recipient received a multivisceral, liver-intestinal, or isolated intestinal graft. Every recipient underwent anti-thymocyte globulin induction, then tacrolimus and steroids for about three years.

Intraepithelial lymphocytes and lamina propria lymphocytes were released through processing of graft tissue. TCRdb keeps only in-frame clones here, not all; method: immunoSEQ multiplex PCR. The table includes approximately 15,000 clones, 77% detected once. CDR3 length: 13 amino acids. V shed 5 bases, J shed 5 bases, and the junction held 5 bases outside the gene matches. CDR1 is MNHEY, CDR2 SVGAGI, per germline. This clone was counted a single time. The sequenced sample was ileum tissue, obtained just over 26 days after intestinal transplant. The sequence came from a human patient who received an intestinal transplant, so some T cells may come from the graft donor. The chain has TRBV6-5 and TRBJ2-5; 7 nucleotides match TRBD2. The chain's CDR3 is CASSAGVGETQYF. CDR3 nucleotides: TGTGCCAGCAGTGCGGGGGTCGGGGAGACCCAGTACTTC.